These 15 T cell receptor beta chains originate from one sample sequenced in a study of blood T cells in healthy people across ages. Through a sample-barcoded 5' primer and a J-beta primer mix, a second PCR was run for about 6 to 11 cycles. TCRdb reprocessed the 5' RACE reads with MiXCR, giving one entry per CDR3 protein. The sample has around 500,000 distinct CDR3 sequences, roughly a quarter seen once. These data are also associated with another study on T cells of mothers and their children.

The sample was blood. The receptors stem from a boy aged 2 to 10 in good health.

This clonotype was detected only a few times. The chain carries TRBV28 and TRBJ2-7; 11 bases are shared with TRBD2. Unmatched junction bases numbered 12, after V lost 5 bases and J lost 6 bases. In germline, CDR1 is MDHEN, CDR2 SYDVKM. The CDR3 totals 16 residues. As DNA, the CDR3 is TGTGCCAGCAGTCCCTTTAGCGGGAGGGCTACCCGCGAGCAGTACTTC. Its protein product is CASSPFSGRATREQYF.

The chain carries TRBV4-3 and TRBJ1-4; 7 nucleotides align to TRBD1. The CDR3 length is 17 residues. Germline CDR1 is LGHNA and CDR2 is YSLEER. Unmatched junction bases numbered 10, after V lost 1 base and J lost 5 bases. The CDR3 region has the DNA TGCGCCAGCAGCCAAGTGTTTCAGGGGGTCTCAAATGAAAAACTGTTTTTT. Amino acid sequence: CASSQVFQGVSNEKLFF.

The rearrangement uses TRBV18 and TRBJ2-1, with 7 bases aligning to TRBD2. Per the germline V gene, CDR1 is KGHSH and CDR2 is LQKENI. There are 17 residues in the CDR3. V lost 4 bases to trimming and J lost 0 bases; unmatched junction nucleotides: 9. In DNA, the CDR3 is TGTGCCAGCTCACTGGGGGGGAGCGCCTACTCCTACAATGAGCAGTTCTTC. As protein: CASSLGGSAYSYNEQFF.

Only a few counts were recorded for this clonotype. This chain uses TRBV7-6 with TRBJ1-6, with TRBD1 matching 7 bases. V shed 5 bases, J shed 7 bases, and the junction held 17 bases outside the gene matches. Looked up from germline, CDR1 is SGHVS and CDR2 is FNYEAQ. This CDR3 contains 18 residues. This CDR3 is CASSPTAPGQNRNSPLHF. The CDR3 coding sequence is TGTGCCAGCAGCCCTACCGCCCCGGGACAGAATAGAAATTCACCCCTCCACTTT.

This chain joins TRBV29-1 and TRBJ2-1, with 8 bases aligning to TRBD2. Germline V gene lookup returns CDR1 SQVTM and CDR2 ANQGSEA. The trim removed 3 bases at V and 7 bases at J, leaving 8 bases unmatched. This CDR3 region has 14 residues. CDR3 nucleotide sequence: TGCAGCGTTGACGGTAGCGGGATGGGTAATGAGCAGTTCTTC. This encodes CSVDGSGMGNEQFF.

This clonotype has more than one count but fewer than ten. The chain combines TRBV10-3 with TRBJ1-5, with 7 bases matching TRBD1. Trimming took 6 bases from V and 4 from J; bases not matched to a gene: 9. The germline gives CDR1 ENHRY, CDR2 SYGVKD. The CDR3 runs to 15 residues. Here the CDR3 DNA reads TGTGCCATCAGCAACGGACAGGCCCAGAATCAGCCCCAGCATTTT. Encoded protein: CAISNGQAQNQPQHF.

The chain links TRBV29-1 to TRBJ1-3; D unclear. Trimming pared 4 bases from V and 0 bases from J, leaving 13 bases between. Looked up from germline, CDR1 is SQVTM and CDR2 is ANQGSEA. This CDR3 is built from 15 residues. CDR3 sequence (DNA): TGCAGCGTTGGTTTAATGACACTCTCTGGAAACACCATATATTTT. Translation: CSVGLMTLSGNTIYF. The variable domain in full, with the rest retrieved from reference TRBV29-1 and TRBJ1-3, is SAVISQKPSRDICQRGTSLTIQCQVDSQVTMMFWYRQQPGQSLTLIATANQGSEATYESGFVIDKFPISRPNLTFSTLTVSNMSPEDSSIYLCSVGLMTLSGNTIYFGEGSWLTVV.

This clonotype was observed a few times. V is TRBV12-3 or TRBV12-4 and J is TRBJ2-5; perhaps TRBD2 as D (6 bases). CDR3 length: 14 residues. V lost 6 bases to trimming and J lost 2 bases, with 13 bases between them. The chain's CDR3 is CASSPDYKQETQYF. CDR3 in DNA: TGTGCCAGCAGCCCGGACTACAAACAAGAGACCCAGTACTTC.

The rearrangement joins TRBV7-9 to TRBJ2-7; D is possibly TRBD2 (6 bases). This CDR3 comprises 14 residues. Trimming took off 4 bases at V and 4 bases at J, with 14 bases between the two ends. Per the germline V gene, CDR1 is SEHNR and CDR2 is FQNEAQ (reference sequence). CDR3 amino acids: CASSSGGPRYEQYF. In DNA, the CDR3 is TGTGCCAGCAGCTCCGGGGGACCCCGATACGAGCAGTACTTC.

This clonotype came up many times. The chain joins TRBV6-6 to TRBJ2-1, with TRBD2 matching over 7 bases. This CDR3 region has 16 residues. J lost 5 bases, V lost 5 bases, and 12 bases had no gene match. Per germline, CDR1 MNHNY and CDR2 SVGAGI (reference sequence). The CDR3 bases are TGTGCCAGCAGTCGGACGCGCGGGGGACGAAACAATGAGCAGTTCTTC. Amino acids: CASSRTRGGRNNEQFF.

The chain carries TRBV6-8 and TRBJ2-5; tentative D call: TRBD2 (6 bases). The J call is in doubt because the DNA end fits TRBJ2-7 better. The CDR3 contains 14 residues. Germline CDR1 and CDR2: MNHGY and SAAAGT. The CDR3: CASSPRSGVSEQYF. Here the CDR3 DNA reads TGTGCCAGCAGCCCTCGGTCGGGGGTGAGCGAGCAGTACTTC.

The J gene is TRBJ2-3, the V gene TRBV20-1; 11 bases line up with TRBD2. With 0 bases clipped from V and 2 bases from J, the junction kept 13 bases outside the gene matches. This CDR3 is built from 19 residues. Germline V gives CDR1 DFQATT, CDR2 SNEGSKA (reference sequence). The CDR3 protein is CSARDSGTSGSGPTDTQYF. The CDR3 DNA sequence: TGCAGTGCTAGAGATAGTGGGACTAGCGGAAGTGGGCCCACAGATACGCAGTATTTT.

This clonotype was counted only a few times. This chain joins TRBV10-3 and TRBJ1-6; no reliable D call. Trimming removed 6 bases from V and 5 bases from J, with 8 bases in between. From germline, CDR1 is ENHRY and CDR2 SYGVKD. This CDR3 comprises 13 residues. The CDR3 DNA reads as TGTGCCATCAGAGGGCCCGATAATTCACCCCTCCACTTT. Translated: CAIRGPDNSPLHF.

This clonotype was found many times. The CDR3 region is CASSLTGEKLFF. For the CDR3, the DNA is TGTGCCAGCAGCTTAACAGGGGAAAAACTGTTTTTT. The gene calls are TRBV7-2 and TRBJ1-4, with D maybe TRBD1 (6 bases). The CDR3 runs 12 residues. Between the trimmed V and J ends, which lost 2 bases and 8 bases, there was a span of 6 bases. Germline assignment: CDR1 SGHTA and CDR2 FQGNSA.

This clonotype occurred a few times. CDR3 region: CSASGTSGVASTDTQYF. Here the CDR3 DNA reads TGCAGTGCTAGCGGGACTAGCGGCGTCGCTAGCACAGATACGCAGTATTTT. V usage is TRBV20-1 and J usage is TRBJ2-3; the match to TRBD2 covers 11 bases. The V gene end was trimmed by 3 bases and the J gene end by 0 bases; junction bases not matched to a gene: 8. The length of the CDR3 is 17 residues. From germline, CDR1 is DFQATT and CDR2 SNEGSKA (reference sequence).